One and the same sample provided the 12 T cell receptor beta chains below, sequenced in a study of shared clonotypes between healthy human individuals. Naive CD8 cells were CD45RO-negative, positively selected for CCR7, excluding terminally differentiated effector memory CD45RA+ cells. TCRdb keeps only in-frame clones here, not all; method: immunoSEQ multiplex PCR. Found here are roughly 2 million clones, about 95% of them singletons; the top ten hold 0.85% to 1.2%. Sequencing used naive CD8+ T cells sorted from blood. Receptors were obtained from a man aged 18 to 35 in good health.

The gene calls are TRBV6-1 and TRBJ2-7; 9 bases align to TRBD1. The germline V gene encodes CDR1 MNHNS and CDR2 SASEGT. V dropped 4 bases and J dropped 6; count of bases not matched to a gene: 4. CDR3 size: 13 residues. The CDR3 is CASSGTGGSEQYF. In DNA, the CDR3 is TGTGCCAGCAGTGGAACAGGGGGCTCCGAGCAGTACTTC.

The chain has TRBV27 and TRBJ1-1; weak D call: TRBD1 (6 bases). Germline V gene data show CDR1 as MNHEY and CDR2 as SMNVEV (reference sequence). Between the trimmed V and J ends, which lost 6 bases and 6 bases, there was a span of 17 bases. The CDR3 runs 14 residues. CDR3 sequence (DNA): TGTGCCAGCAGACTTACGGGACATCCAGCTGAAGCTTTCTTT. The encoded protein is CASRLTGHPAEAFF.

The chain carries TRBV5-6 and TRBJ2-1; D remains unclear. The V end lost 2 bases, the J end lost 1 base, and 4 bases lay between the germline ends. The CDR3 totals 13 residues. Germline V gene data show CDR1 as SGHDT and CDR2 as YYEEEE. The CDR3: CASSFRSYNEQFF. The CDR3 nucleotides are TGTGCCAGCAGCTTTAGGTCCTACAATGAGCAGTTCTTC.

The CDR3 nucleotides are TGTGCCAGCAGCTTGGCACTTCTCAATGAGCAGTTCTTC. Translating gives CASSLALLNEQFF. V and J are TRBV7-9 and TRBJ2-1, with no clear D. The CDR3 totals 13 residues. Per the germline V gene, CDR1 is SEHNR and CDR2 is FQNEAQ (reference sequence). V shed 3 bases and J shed 6 bases, with 9 bases lying between them. Supplemented by reference TRBV7-9 and TRBJ2-1, the full variable domain reads DTGVSQNPRHKITKRGQNVTFRCDPISEHNRLYWYRQTLGQGPEFLTYFQNEAQLEKSRLLSDRFSAERPKGSFSTLEIQRTEQGDSAMYLCASSLALLNEQFFGPGTRLTVL.

The chain couples TRBV10-2 to TRBJ2-1; D remains unclear. Trimming removed 6 bases at V and 6 bases at J, with 9 bases between. Germline V gene lookup returns CDR1 WSHSY and CDR2 SAAADI. The CDR3 has 12 amino acids. The CDR3, as DNA: TGCGCCAGCAGCCCGAACCTCAATGAGCAGTTCTTC. It encodes CASSPNLNEQFF.

J is TRBJ2-7 and V is TRBV11-2; 7 bases line up with TRBD1. V trimming: 3 bases; J trimming: 4 bases; junction bases outside the gene matches: 6. The CDR3 length is 14 residues. Per the germline V gene, CDR1 is SGHAT and CDR2 is FQNNGV. The CDR3: CASSFSGTEYEQYF. Here the CDR3 DNA reads TGTGCCAGCAGCTTTTCCGGGACAGAATACGAGCAGTACTTC. The variable domain in full, with the rest retrieved from reference TRBV11-2 and TRBJ2-7, is EAGVAQSPRYKIIEKRQSVAFWCNPISGHATLYWYQQILGQGPKLLIQFQNNGVVDDSQLPKDRFSAERLKGVDSTLKIQPAKLEDSAVYLCASSFSGTEYEQYFGPGTRLTVT.

Concerning this clone: Other nucleotide sequences from this sample produce the same CDR3. CDR3 nucleotides: TGTGCCAGCAGTCTACCGGGACAGGGGGCCTACGAGCAGTACTTC. Its translation is CASSLPGQGAYEQYF. The rearrangement links TRBV7-9 to TRBJ2-7, with 11 bases identical to TRBD1. Germline assignment: CDR1 SEHNR and CDR2 FQNEAQ (reference sequence). The V and J ends lost 6 bases and 2 bases, in that order; junction bases with no gene match: 6. CDR3 length equals 15 residues.

V gene TRBV9 combines with J gene TRBJ2-3; the match to TRBD2 covers 8 bases. V lost 3 bases, J lost 3 bases, and 12 bases stayed unmatched. In germline, CDR1 is SGDLS, CDR2 YYNGEE. This CDR3 has 17 amino acids. The CDR3 DNA reads as TGTGCCAGCAGCGCGGGGGATGCGGGAGGTTGGACAGATACGCAGTATTTT. Translation gives CASSAGDAGGWTDTQYF. The variable domain in full, with the rest retrieved from reference TRBV9 and TRBJ2-3, is DSGVTQTPKHLITATGQRVTLRCSPRSGDLSVYWYQQSLDQGLQFLIQYYNGEERAKGNILERFSAQQFPDLHSELNLSSLELGDSALYFCASSAGDAGGWTDTQYFGPGTRLTVL.

The chain links TRBV27 to TRBJ2-1; the match to TRBD2 covers 15 bases. V lost 4 bases and J lost 7; bases outside the gene matches: 5. In germline, CDR1 is MNHEY, CDR2 SMNVEV (reference sequence). The CDR3 is 16 residues long. In DNA form, the CDR3 reads TGTGCCAGCAGTTGGGGACTAGCGGGAGGCTCAAATGAGCAGTTCTTC. Protein product: CASSWGLAGGSNEQFF.

V and J are TRBV7-2 and TRBJ2-7; weak D call: TRBD2 (5 bases). The germline gives CDR1 SGHTA, CDR2 FQGNSA. V lost 0 bases to trimming and J lost 1 base, with 13 bases between them. CDR3 length: 16 amino acids. CDR3 sequence (DNA): TGTGCCAGCAGCTTAGCGGGAGATCCACGGTCCTACGAGCAGTACTTC. Its protein product is CASSLAGDPRSYEQYF.

V and J are TRBV5-1 and TRBJ2-7, with 11 bases aligning to TRBD2. Per germline, CDR1 SGHRS and CDR2 YFSETQ. The CDR3 is 15 amino acids. Unmatched junction bases numbered 6, after V lost 4 bases and J lost 3 bases. The CDR3 sequence is CASSVTSGANYEQYF. CDR3 DNA: TGCGCCAGCAGCGTGACTAGCGGGGCGAACTACGAGCAGTACTTC. The complete variable domain, with remaining parts taken from reference TRBV5-1 and TRBJ2-7, reads KAGVTQTPRYLIKTRGQQVTLSCSPISGHRSVSWYQQTPGQGLQFLFEYFSETQRNKGNFPGRFSGRQFSNSRSEMNVSTLELGDSALYLCASSVTSGANYEQYFGPGTRLTVT.

CDR3 bases: TGTGCCAGCAGCCAAGGGACAGGGGCCTACAATGAGCAGTTCTTC. This gives the protein CASSQGTGAYNEQFF. The rearrangement uses TRBV4-2 and TRBJ2-1; TRBD1 agrees at 9 bases. CDR1 and CDR2 from the germline V gene are LGHNA and YNFKEQ. After removal of 1 base from V and 2 bases from J, the junction contained 0 bases not matched to a gene. This CDR3 is built from 15 residues.